One sample yielded the 3 T cell receptor beta chains listed below, sequenced in a study of T cell changes during pregnancy in multiple sclerosis. Clones were read by immunoSEQ multiplex PCR, and TCRdb kept only the in-frame ones, dropping some. The profile shows some 49,000 clones, roughly 92% of them singletons. The input for sequencing was CD4+ T cells from peripheral blood mononuclear cells, taken in the second trimester of pregnancy. These receptor sequences come from a female donor in good health, enrolled as a control in a pregnancy study.

The genes are TRBV11-2 and TRBJ2-3; 10 bases match TRBD2. This CDR3 contains 17 residues. CDR1 is SGHAT and CDR2 is FQNNGV in the germline V gene. Trimming cost V 1 base and J 0 bases; bases outside gene matches: 4. CDR3 loop: CASSLGAGGPSTDTQYF. CDR3 bases: TGTGCCAGCAGCTTAGGAGCGGGGGGGCCGAGCACAGATACGCAGTATTTT.

The V call is TRBV2, the J call TRBJ1-2; 8 nucleotides match TRBD1. Germline values: CDR1 SNHLY, CDR2 FYNNEI. V lost 7 bases and J lost 3; bases outside the gene matches: 13. The CDR3 is 16 residues long. CDR3 residues: CASTGSGQGADYGYTF. The CDR3 nucleotides read TGTGCCAGCACTGGCTCGGGCCAGGGGGCGGACTATGGCTACACCTTC.

This clone was seen a single time. The genes are TRBV18 and TRBJ2-1; 10 nucleotides align to TRBD1. V gave up 0 bases and J gave up 9 bases; unmatched junction bases: 8. CDR1 is KGHSH and CDR2 is LQKENI in the germline V gene. The CDR3 contains 16 residues. CDR3 coding DNA: TGTGCCAGCTCACCACCGTGGGGACAGGGGATAGGTGAGCAGTTCTTC. This encodes CASSPPWGQGIGEQFF.